This T cell receptor (beta chain) was identified during a study of response to subunit inactivated influenza vaccine. This clonotype was seen many times. Its antigen is not identified. The V end lost 2 bases, the J end lost 6 bases, and 11 bases lay between the germline ends. The germline CDR1 and CDR2 sequences are SNHLY and FYNNEI. The CDR3 is made up of 14 amino acids. Findings and caveats of the study: Only a handful of new T cells, the authors suggested, are recruited with each seasonal influenza vaccination.

TCRdb re-analysed the RT-PCR reads in MiXCR, keeping a single row per CDR3 protein. The table has about 240,000 distinct CDR3 sequences, 12% seen once. The sequence was collected from a man in his fifties who received an inactivated influenza vaccine. V is TRBV2 and J is TRBJ2-1; TRBD1 is a possible D gene (5 bases). This material consisted of non-naive T cells sorted from PBMCs, taken about 14 days before vaccination. The CDR3 sequence is CASSEQGHGNEQFF. CDR3 DNA: TGTGCCAGCAGTGAACAGGGTCATGGCAATGAGCAGTTCTTC.